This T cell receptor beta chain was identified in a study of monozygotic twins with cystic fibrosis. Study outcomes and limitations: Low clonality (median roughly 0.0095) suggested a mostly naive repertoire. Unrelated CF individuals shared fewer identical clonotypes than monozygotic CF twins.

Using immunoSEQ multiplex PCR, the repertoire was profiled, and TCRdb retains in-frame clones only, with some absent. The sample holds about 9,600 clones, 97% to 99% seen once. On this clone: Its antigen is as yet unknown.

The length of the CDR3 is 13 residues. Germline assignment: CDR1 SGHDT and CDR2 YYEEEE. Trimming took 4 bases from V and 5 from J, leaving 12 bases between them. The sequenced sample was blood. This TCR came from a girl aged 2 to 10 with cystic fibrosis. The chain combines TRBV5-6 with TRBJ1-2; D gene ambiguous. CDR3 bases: TGTGCCAGCAGCCCGGCCGGTCCTTATGGCTACACCTTC. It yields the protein CASSPAGPYGYTF.